These T cell receptor beta chains were read from a single sample in a study of prognosis after radiotherapy for stage I lung cancer. TCRdb reprocessed the multiplex PCR reads with MiXCR, giving one entry per CDR3 protein. The table records approximately 28,000 distinct CDR3 sequences, about 30% of them present only once. This specimen was PBMCs, taken before or after stereotactic body radiation therapy (not recorded which). The source of these receptors is a donor of 50 years or more with non-small cell lung cancer. Both conserved end residues are part of each CDR3. The order of the fields is D gene, J gene, V gene, clone size, CDR3 DNA, CDR3 protein. The D gene is left open where the match is weak. Clone size is given for some rows only: seen once, a few or many times, or a class if the clone is expanded.

D gene: TRBD1
J gene: TRBJ2-7
V gene: TRBV14
clone size: large
CDR3 DNA: TGTGCCAGCAGCCAAGCCAAGACAGGGGACTACGAGCAGTACTTC
CDR3 protein: CASSQAKTGDYEQYF

D gene: TRBD1
J gene: TRBJ2-3
V gene: TRBV30
clone size: .
CDR3 DNA: TGTGCCTGGCAGACAGGGAACACAGATACGCAGTATTTT
CDR3 protein: CAWQTGNTDTQYF

D gene: .
J gene: TRBJ2-7
V gene: TRBV6-9
clone size: .
CDR3 DNA: TGTGCCAGCAGTTTACCTTCGTCGGAAAGGGGGAGCGAGCAGTACTTC
CDR3 protein: CASSLPSSERGSEQYF

D gene: .
J gene: TRBJ1-1
V gene: TRBV5-1
clone size: many
CDR3 DNA: TGCGCCAGCAGCACAGGACAGCTAGACACTGAAGCTTTCTTT
CDR3 protein: CASSTGQLDTEAFF

D gene: .
J gene: TRBJ2-3
V gene: TRBV20-1
clone size: many
CDR3 DNA: TGCAGTGCTAGAGATCTAACCGGGGGCACAGATACGCAGTATTTT
CDR3 protein: CSARDLTGGTDTQYF

D gene: TRBD1
J gene: TRBJ1-3
V gene: TRBV7-9
clone size: .
CDR3 DNA: TGTGCCAGCAGCTTAATCGGGACAGATGGAAACACCATATATTTT
CDR3 protein: CASSLIGTDGNTIYF

D gene: TRBD2
J gene: TRBJ2-3
V gene: TRBV10-2
clone size: many
CDR3 DNA: TGCGCCAGCAGTGAGGCGGGAGGCCCACCTTTCACAGATACGCAGTATTTT
CDR3 protein: CASSEAGGPPFTDTQYF

D gene: .
J gene: TRBJ1-2
V gene: TRBV20-1
clone size: .
CDR3 DNA: TGCAGTGCCGCGACTGGGACCGACGATGTCTACACCTTC
CDR3 protein: CSAATGTDDVYTF

D gene: .
J gene: TRBJ1-2
V gene: TRBV9
clone size: many
CDR3 DNA: TGTGCCAGCAGCGTAGACGGCAGGGTAATGGCTGGCTACACCTTC
CDR3 protein: CASSVDGRVMAGYTF

D gene: .
J gene: TRBJ1-1
V gene: TRBV28
clone size: many
CDR3 DNA: TGTGCCATCCGATTTTCAACAGGTACTGAAGCTTTCTTT
CDR3 protein: CAIRFSTGTEAFF

D gene: TRBD1
J gene: TRBJ1-1
V gene: TRBV9
clone size: many
CDR3 DNA: TGTGCCAGCAGCGTAGAGCCGTCCAGGGGGACTGAAGCTTTCTTT
CDR3 protein: CASSVEPSRGTEAFF

D gene: TRBD1
J gene: TRBJ1-5
V gene: TRBV6-2/TRBV6-3
clone size: .
CDR3 DNA: TGTGCCAGCAGGAAGACAGGGGGGAGCAATCAGCCCCAGCATTTT
CDR3 protein: CASRKTGGSNQPQHF

D gene: TRBD1
J gene: TRBJ1-3
V gene: TRBV6-1
clone size: medium-sized
CDR3 DNA: TGTGCCAGCAGCCGACGTGGGGACAGGGGAACTGGAAACACCATATATTTT
CDR3 protein: CASSRRGDRGTGNTIYF

D gene: .
J gene: TRBJ1-6
V gene: TRBV20-1
clone size: many
CDR3 DNA: TGCAGTGCTAGAGGACCGTGGTATAGGTCGGTTGTCACAGATAATTCACCCCTCCACTTT
CDR3 protein: CSARGPWYRSVVTDNSPLHF

D gene: .
J gene: TRBJ2-1
V gene: TRBV28
clone size: many
CDR3 DNA: TGTGCCAGCAAAGGCGGACTGCGAACTGCCTACAATGAGCAGTTCTTC
CDR3 protein: CASKGGLRTAYNEQFF

D gene: .
J gene: TRBJ1-1
V gene: TRBV7-8
clone size: many
CDR3 DNA: TGTGCCAGCAGCTTCGGGGTTGACACTGAAGCTTTCTTT
CDR3 protein: CASSFGVDTEAFF

D gene: .
J gene: TRBJ2-7
V gene: TRBV6-2/TRBV6-3
clone size: many
CDR3 DNA: TGTGCCAGCAGTTACCCCAGGTACGCGGTTCTCTTCTTC
CDR3 protein: CASSYPRYAVLFF

D gene: .
J gene: TRBJ2-7
V gene: TRBV7-9
clone size: many
CDR3 DNA: TGTGCCAGTCAGGGGTGGTCCTACGAGCAGTACTTC
CDR3 protein: CASQGWSYEQYF

D gene: TRBD1
J gene: TRBJ2-2
V gene: TRBV6-1
clone size: few
CDR3 DNA: TGTGCCAGCACCCCAAGACAGGGACCTGATGCGAACACCGGGGAGCTGTTTTTT
CDR3 protein: CASTPRQGPDANTGELFF

D gene: .
J gene: TRBJ1-2
V gene: TRBV19
clone size: .
CDR3 DNA: TGTTCCAGTATCTCTTCTTCGTACGGTACAGCCTATGGCTACACCTTC
CDR3 protein: CSSISSSYGTAYGYTF

D gene: .
J gene: TRBJ1-4
V gene: TRBV5-1
clone size: few
CDR3 DNA: TGCGCCAGCAGCACGGGGGCAACTAATGAAAAACTGTCTTTT
CDR3 protein: CASSTGATNEKLSF

D gene: TRBD1
J gene: TRBJ2-2
V gene: TRBV11-2
clone size: .
CDR3 DNA: TGTGCCAGTAGGCCACAGGGGGTCGCGGAGCTGTTTTTT
CDR3 protein: CASRPQGVAELFF

D gene: .
J gene: TRBJ2-7
V gene: TRBV10-3
clone size: many
CDR3 DNA: TGTGCCATCAGTGAGACAGCCTCATCCTACGAGCAGTACTTC
CDR3 protein: CAISETASSYEQYF

D gene: TRBD2
J gene: TRBJ2-2
V gene: TRBV12-3/TRBV12-4
clone size: many
CDR3 DNA: TGTGCCAGCAGTCTAAGCGGGAGGCCCACCGGGGAGCTGTTTTTT
CDR3 protein: CASSLSGRPTGELFF

D gene: .
J gene: TRBJ1-1
V gene: TRBV5-4
clone size: many
CDR3 DNA: TGTGCCAGCAGCAACCGGGACGACTTTGAAGCTTTCTTT
CDR3 protein: CASSNRDDFEAFF

D gene: .
J gene: TRBJ1-2
V gene: TRBV19
clone size: many
CDR3 DNA: TGTGCCAGTAGTACCCGGGCGTCGGGCTACACCTTC
CDR3 protein: CASSTRASGYTF

D gene: .
J gene: TRBJ1-6
V gene: TRBV13
clone size: many
CDR3 DNA: TGTGCCAGCAGCCTAGGGGGAAGCTCCTATAATTCACCCCTCCACTTT
CDR3 protein: CASSLGGSSYNSPLHF

D gene: TRBD1
J gene: TRBJ2-2
V gene: TRBV29-1
clone size: many
CDR3 DNA: TGCAGCGTTAAAGGTCAGGGGGACACCGGGGAGCTGTTTTTT
CDR3 protein: CSVKGQGDTGELFF

D gene: .
J gene: TRBJ1-1
V gene: TRBV3-1
clone size: many
CDR3 DNA: TGTGCCAGCAGCCGGACAGTCTCTGAAGCTTTCTTT
CDR3 protein: CASSRTVSEAFF

D gene: .
J gene: TRBJ1-1
V gene: TRBV6-5
clone size: many
CDR3 DNA: TGTGCCAGCAGTTACTCGAGTTCGGCGGGATCGAACACTGAAGCTTTCTTT
CDR3 protein: CASSYSSSAGSNTEAFF

D gene: .
J gene: TRBJ2-7
V gene: TRBV5-6
clone size: many
CDR3 DNA: TGTGCCAGCAGCTTGGGCCCATTAGGCGAGCAGTACTTC
CDR3 protein: CASSLGPLGEQYF

D gene: .
J gene: TRBJ1-1
V gene: TRBV6-2/TRBV6-3
clone size: many
CDR3 DNA: TGTGCCAGCAGTGAACGGTCGGGAGGTGGAGGTTTCTTT
CDR3 protein: CASSERSGGGGFF

D gene: .
J gene: TRBJ1-5
V gene: TRBV6-1
clone size: many
CDR3 DNA: TGTGCCAGCAGACGATTACAGGGTAGCAATCAGCCCCAGCATTTT
CDR3 protein: CASRRLQGSNQPQHF

D gene: .
J gene: TRBJ1-2
V gene: TRBV10-3
clone size: many
CDR3 DNA: TGTGCCATCAGCGGGGATGGCTACACCTTC
CDR3 protein: CAISGDGYTF

D gene: .
J gene: TRBJ2-7
V gene: TRBV6-1
clone size: many
CDR3 DNA: TGTGCCACCGCGACAGTCTACGAGCAGTACTTC
CDR3 protein: CATATVYEQYF

D gene: TRBD1
J gene: TRBJ2-5
V gene: TRBV7-9
clone size: many
CDR3 DNA: TGTGCCAGCAGGCTGGACAGGGGGCGGGAGACCCAGTACTTC
CDR3 protein: CASRLDRGRETQYF

D gene: .
J gene: TRBJ1-6
V gene: TRBV30
clone size: many
CDR3 DNA: TGTGCCTGGAGTCGGACAGATAATTCACCCCTCCACTTT
CDR3 protein: CAWSRTDNSPLHF

D gene: .
J gene: TRBJ1-5
V gene: TRBV5-1
clone size: many
CDR3 DNA: TGCGCCAGCAGCGAAGCACAGGGAGGTCAGCCCCAGCATTTT
CDR3 protein: CASSEAQGGQPQHF

D gene: TRBD1
J gene: TRBJ1-1
V gene: TRBV6-1
clone size: .
CDR3 DNA: TGTGCCAGCAGTAACCTTGGACAGGGGTCGATCACTGAAGCTTTCTTT
CDR3 protein: CASSNLGQGSITEAFF

D gene: TRBD2
J gene: TRBJ2-7
V gene: TRBV7-8
clone size: many
CDR3 DNA: TGTGCCAGCAGCCCAAGGAGGACTAGCGAGCCCTACGAGCAGTACTTC
CDR3 protein: CASSPRRTSEPYEQYF